The rows below give T cell receptor beta chains drawn from one sample of a study of monozygotic twins with inflammatory bowel disease. TCRdb re-called the 5' RACE reads, yielding one record per CDR3 amino acid sequence without DNA. The sample shows fewer than 200,000 distinct CDR3 sequences, and 2.5% to 3% sits with its ten largest clones. Sequences were obtained from blood. The origin of the receptors is a human donor with ulcerative colitis or Crohn's disease, or a healthy co-twin of an affected twin (not recorded which). Both conserved end residues are part of each CDR3.

J gene: TRBJ2-7; V gene: TRBV6-6; CDR3 protein: CASSPPEDEQYF
J gene: TRBJ2-7; V gene: TRBV7-6; CDR3 protein: CASSPAFSGPSYEQYF
J gene: TRBJ2-3; V gene: TRBV29-1; CDR3 protein: CSVASGSTDTQYF
J gene: TRBJ2-3; V gene: TRBV2; CDR3 protein: CASSTGTSGPGTQYF
J gene: TRBJ2-1; V gene: TRBV4-3; CDR3 protein: CASSQEFSGSMNEQFF
J gene: TRBJ1-2; V gene: TRBV2; CDR3 protein: CASSLGPSTNYGYTF
J gene: TRBJ2-7; V gene: TRBV7-6; CDR3 protein: CASSFNANRGSYEQYF
J gene: TRBJ2-7; V gene: TRBV5-5; CDR3 protein: CASSFVPGGSYEQYF
J gene: TRBJ2-1; V gene: TRBV9; CDR3 protein: CASSVGEALDEQFF
J gene: TRBJ1-4; V gene: TRBV27; CDR3 protein: CARPPPQGRSEKLFF
J gene: TRBJ2-7; V gene: TRBV12-3/TRBV12-4; CDR3 protein: CASSLDREQQYF
J gene: TRBJ2-5; V gene: TRBV12-3/TRBV12-4; CDR3 protein: CASSHRLIETQYF
J gene: TRBJ2-1; V gene: TRBV4-3; CDR3 protein: CASSQDGGNAYNEQFF
J gene: TRBJ1-6; V gene: TRBV25-1; CDR3 protein: CASMGTGYNSPLHF
J gene: TRBJ1-1; V gene: TRBV29-1; CDR3 protein: CSAESGGSTEAFF
J gene: TRBJ2-5; V gene: TRBV30; CDR3 protein: CAWSYGGRETQYF
J gene: TRBJ2-6; V gene: TRBV5-4; CDR3 protein: CANHDRGRGANVLTF
J gene: TRBJ2-3; V gene: TRBV20-1; CDR3 protein: CSARHPGTDTQYF
J gene: TRBJ1-5; V gene: TRBV19; CDR3 protein: CASRPGQINSNQPQHF
J gene: TRBJ1-5; V gene: TRBV7-8; CDR3 protein: CASSLADFWGNQPQHF
J gene: TRBJ2-2; V gene: TRBV5-1; CDR3 protein: CASSLAPRGTGELFF
J gene: TRBJ2-2; V gene: TRBV3-1; CDR3 protein: CASSQNTGELFF
J gene: TRBJ2-2; V gene: TRBV24-1; CDR3 protein: CATSDPFSGQNTGELFF
J gene: TRBJ2-1; V gene: TRBV15; CDR3 protein: CATSIYNEQFF
J gene: TRBJ2-7; V gene: TRBV19; CDR3 protein: CASSIRDRPYEQYF
J gene: TRBJ2-7; V gene: TRBV6-1; CDR3 protein: CASSEIPGAPYEQYF